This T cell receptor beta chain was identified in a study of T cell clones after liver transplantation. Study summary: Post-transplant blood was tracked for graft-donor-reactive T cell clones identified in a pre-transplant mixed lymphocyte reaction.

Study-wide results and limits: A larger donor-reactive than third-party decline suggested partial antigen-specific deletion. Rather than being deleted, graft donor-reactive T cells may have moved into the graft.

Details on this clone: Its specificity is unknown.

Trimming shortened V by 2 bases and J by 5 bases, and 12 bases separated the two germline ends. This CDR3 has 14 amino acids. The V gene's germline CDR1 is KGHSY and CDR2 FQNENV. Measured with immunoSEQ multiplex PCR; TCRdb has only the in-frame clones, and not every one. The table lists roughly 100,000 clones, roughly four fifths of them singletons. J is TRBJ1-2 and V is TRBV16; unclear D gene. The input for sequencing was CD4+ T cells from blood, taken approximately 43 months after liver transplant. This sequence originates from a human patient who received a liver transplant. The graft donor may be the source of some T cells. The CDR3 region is CASSQVRTEYGYTF. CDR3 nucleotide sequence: TGTGCCAGCAGCCAAGTCAGGACGGAGTATGGCTACACCTTC.